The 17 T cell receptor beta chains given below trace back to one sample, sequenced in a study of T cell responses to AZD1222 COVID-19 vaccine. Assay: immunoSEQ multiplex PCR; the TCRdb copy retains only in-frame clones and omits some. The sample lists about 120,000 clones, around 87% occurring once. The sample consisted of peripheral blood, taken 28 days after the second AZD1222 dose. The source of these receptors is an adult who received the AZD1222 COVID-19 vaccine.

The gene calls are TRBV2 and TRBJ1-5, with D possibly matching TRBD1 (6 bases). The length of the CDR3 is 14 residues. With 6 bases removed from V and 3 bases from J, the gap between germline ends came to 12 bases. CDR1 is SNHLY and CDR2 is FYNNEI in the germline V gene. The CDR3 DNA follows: TGTGCCAGCAGCGGCGGACAGCCCAATCAGCCCCAGCATTTT. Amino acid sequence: CASSGGQPNQPQHF.

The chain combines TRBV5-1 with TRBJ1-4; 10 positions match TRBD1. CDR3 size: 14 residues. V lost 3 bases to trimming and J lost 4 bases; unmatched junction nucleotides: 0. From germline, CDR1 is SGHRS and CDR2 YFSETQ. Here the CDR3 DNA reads TGCGCCAGCAGCTGGACAGGGGGTAATGAAAAACTGTTTTTT. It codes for CASSWTGGNEKLFF.

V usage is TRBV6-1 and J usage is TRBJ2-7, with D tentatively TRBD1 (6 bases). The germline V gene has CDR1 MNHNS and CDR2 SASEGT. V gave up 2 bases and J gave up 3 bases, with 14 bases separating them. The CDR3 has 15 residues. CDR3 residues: CASSESFGQYYEQYF. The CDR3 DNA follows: TGTGCCAGCAGTGAAAGTTTCGGACAGTACTACGAGCAGTACTTC.

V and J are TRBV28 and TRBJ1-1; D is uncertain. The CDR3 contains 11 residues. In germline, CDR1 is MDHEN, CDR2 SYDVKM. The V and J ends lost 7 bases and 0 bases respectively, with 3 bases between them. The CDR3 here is CASNLNTEAFF. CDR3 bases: TGTGCCAGCAACCTGAACACTGAAGCTTTCTTT.

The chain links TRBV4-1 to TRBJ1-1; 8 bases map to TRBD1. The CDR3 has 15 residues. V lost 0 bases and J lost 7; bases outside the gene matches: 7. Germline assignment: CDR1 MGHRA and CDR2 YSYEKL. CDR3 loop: CASSQEAGTGSEAFF. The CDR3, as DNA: TGCGCCAGCAGCCAAGAAGCCGGGACAGGTAGTGAAGCTTTCTTT.

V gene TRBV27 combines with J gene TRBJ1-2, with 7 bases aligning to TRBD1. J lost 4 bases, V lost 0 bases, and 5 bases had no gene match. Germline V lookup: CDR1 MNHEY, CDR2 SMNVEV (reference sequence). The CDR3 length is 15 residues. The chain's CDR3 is CASSLSTGWAYGYTF. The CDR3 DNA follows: TGTGCCAGCAGTTTATCGACAGGGTGGGCCTATGGCTACACCTTC.

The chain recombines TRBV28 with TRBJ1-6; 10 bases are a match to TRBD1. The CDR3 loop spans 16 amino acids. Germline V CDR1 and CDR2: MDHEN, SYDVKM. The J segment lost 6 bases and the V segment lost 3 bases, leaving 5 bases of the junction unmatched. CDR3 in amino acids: CASSFPRDRGNSPLHF. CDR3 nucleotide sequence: TGTGCCAGCAGTTTCCCCCGGGACAGGGGTAATTCACCCCTCCACTTT.

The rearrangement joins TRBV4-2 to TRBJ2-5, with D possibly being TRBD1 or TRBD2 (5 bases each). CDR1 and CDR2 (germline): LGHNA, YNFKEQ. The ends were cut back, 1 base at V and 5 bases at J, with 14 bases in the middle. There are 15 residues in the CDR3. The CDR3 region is CASSQGGSSLETQYF. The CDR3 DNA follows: TGTGCCAGCAGCCAAGGGGGGTCTAGCTTGGAGACCCAGTACTTC.

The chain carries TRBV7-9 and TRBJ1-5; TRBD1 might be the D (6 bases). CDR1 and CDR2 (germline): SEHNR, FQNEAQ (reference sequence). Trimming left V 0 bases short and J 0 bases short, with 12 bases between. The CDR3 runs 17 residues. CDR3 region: CASSLAAGGLSNQPQHF. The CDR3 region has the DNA TGTGCCAGCAGCTTAGCCGCGGGGGGGCTTAGCAATCAGCCCCAGCATTTT.

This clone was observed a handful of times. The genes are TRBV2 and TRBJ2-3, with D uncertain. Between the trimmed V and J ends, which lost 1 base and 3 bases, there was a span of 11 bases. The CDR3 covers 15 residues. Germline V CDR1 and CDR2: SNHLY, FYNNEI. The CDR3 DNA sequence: TGTGCCAGCAGTGAAGAGAGGACGGTGACAGATACGCAGTATTTT. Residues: CASSEERTVTDTQYF.

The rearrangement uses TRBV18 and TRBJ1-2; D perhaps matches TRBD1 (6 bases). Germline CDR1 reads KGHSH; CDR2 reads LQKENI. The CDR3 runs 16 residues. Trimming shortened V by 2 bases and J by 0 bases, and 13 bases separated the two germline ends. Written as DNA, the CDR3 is TGTGCCAGCTCACCATCGGGGGGCCTCTCTAACTATGGCTACACCTTC. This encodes CASSPSGGLSNYGYTF.

The CDR3 bases are TGTGCCACCAGCAGAGCTGGTTCGGGTAATGAAAAACTGTTTTTT. Its protein is CATSRAGSGNEKLFF. V gene TRBV15 combines with J gene TRBJ1-4; no definite D call. CDR3 size: 15 residues. V was cut by 1 base and J by 4 bases, with 10 bases left in between. Germline V lookup: CDR1 LNHNV, CDR2 YYDKDF (reference sequence).

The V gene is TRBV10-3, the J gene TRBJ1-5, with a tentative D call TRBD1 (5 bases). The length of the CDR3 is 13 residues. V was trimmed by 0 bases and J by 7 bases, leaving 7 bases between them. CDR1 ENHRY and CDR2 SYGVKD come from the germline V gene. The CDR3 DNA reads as TGTGCCATCAGTGAGTCAGGGGTCCAGCCCCAGCATTTT. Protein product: CAISESGVQPQHF.

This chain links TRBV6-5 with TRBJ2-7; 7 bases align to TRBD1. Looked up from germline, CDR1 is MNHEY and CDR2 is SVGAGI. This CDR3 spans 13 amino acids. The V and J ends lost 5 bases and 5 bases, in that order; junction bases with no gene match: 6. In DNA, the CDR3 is TGTGCCAGCAGTAAAACAGGGGCCCACGAGCAGTACTTC. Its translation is CASSKTGAHEQYF.

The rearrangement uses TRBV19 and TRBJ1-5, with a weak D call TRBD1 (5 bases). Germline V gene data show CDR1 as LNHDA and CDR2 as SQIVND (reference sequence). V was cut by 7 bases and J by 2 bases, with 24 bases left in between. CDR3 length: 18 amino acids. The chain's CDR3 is CASTDEVSAVGGNQPQHF. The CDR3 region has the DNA TGTGCCAGTACCGACGAAGTGAGCGCAGTGGGGGGCAATCAGCCCCAGCATTTT.

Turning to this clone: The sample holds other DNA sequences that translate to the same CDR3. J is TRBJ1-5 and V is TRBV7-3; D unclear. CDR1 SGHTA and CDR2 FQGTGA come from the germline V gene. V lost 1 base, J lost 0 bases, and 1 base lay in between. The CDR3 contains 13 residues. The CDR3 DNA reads TGTGCCAGCAGCTTAAGTAGCAATCAGCCCCAGCATTTT. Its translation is CASSLSSNQPQHF.

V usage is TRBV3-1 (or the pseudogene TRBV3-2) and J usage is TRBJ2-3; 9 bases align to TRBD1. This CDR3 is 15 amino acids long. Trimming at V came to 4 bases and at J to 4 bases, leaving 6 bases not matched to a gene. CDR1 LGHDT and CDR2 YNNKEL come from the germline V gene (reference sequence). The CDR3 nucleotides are TGTGCCAGCAGCCCTGGACAGGGGATCGCAGATACGCAGTATTTT. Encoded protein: CASSPGQGIADTQYF.